The 20 T cell receptor beta chains listed next were all sequenced from one sample in a study of T cells in Graves' hyperthyroidism and ophthalmopathy. RNA transcripts served as the template for amplifying TCR beta CDR3 regions. HTBI primers were the set used in a first-round RT-PCR of the TCR CDR3. TCRdb called the multiplex PCR reads again in MiXCR, with one record for every CDR3 protein. The sample includes a few hundred thousand distinct CDR3 sequences, 15% of them seen just once. Sequenced material: blood. Source of these receptors: a woman in her 30s with Graves' hyperthyroidism.

The J gene is TRBJ1-2, the V gene TRBV7-2, with 7 bases lining up with TRBD1. The CDR3 is made up of 18 amino acids. V shed 2 bases and J 5 bases; nucleotides not matched to a gene: 17. CDR1 is SGHTA, CDR2 FQGNSA, per germline. As DNA, the CDR3 is TGTGCCAGCAGCTTATCTCAAAACTCTAGACAGGGAGGATATGGCTACACCTTC. Protein product: CASSLSQNSRQGGYGYTF.

This sequence joins TRBV7-8 and TRBJ1-1; TRBD1 agrees at 12 bases. The CDR3 totals 17 residues. The V segment lost 4 bases and the J segment 3 bases; nucleotides outside the gene matches: 9. Germline lookup yields CDR1 SGHVS and CDR2 FQNEAQ. This CDR3 is CASSSPGTGGMDTEAFF. CDR3 nucleotides: TGTGCCAGCAGCTCCCCCGGGACAGGGGGCATGGACACTGAAGCTTTCTTT.

This clonotype was seen many times. The chain recombines TRBV28 with TRBJ2-1, with TRBD2 matching 10 bases. This CDR3 contains 17 residues. Germline V gives CDR1 MDHEN, CDR2 SYDVKM. Trimming took 3 bases from V and 0 from J; bases not matched to a gene: 5. The CDR3 nucleotides are TGTGCCAGCAGTTTTGCTAGCGGGGGCTACTCCTACAATGAGCAGTTCTTC. Its protein is CASSFASGGYSYNEQFF.

Remarks on this clonotype: A much larger clone lies one base from this, so it may be a read error. The V gene is TRBV28, the J gene TRBJ2-7, with 7 bases fitting TRBD1. V was pared by 7 bases and J by 7 bases, with 13 bases of the junction left unmatched. The CDR3 is 14 residues long. Germline lookup yields CDR1 MDHEN and CDR2 SYDVKM. Written as DNA, the CDR3 is TGTGCCAGCAATACACGGGACAGTGTATCGGAGCAGTACTTC. It encodes CASNTRDSVSEQYF.

This clonotype was seen repeatedly, ten times or more. The rearrangement links TRBV7-2 to TRBJ2-1; perhaps TRBD2 as D (5 bases). V was pared by 5 bases and J by 7 bases, with 18 bases between. Germline lookup yields CDR1 SGHTA and CDR2 FQGNSA. CDR3 length: 15 residues. The CDR3 bases are TGTGCCAGCAGCGAGACTATGGACGGGTTGAATGAGCAGTTCTTC. Protein: CASSETMDGLNEQFF.

This clonotype was detected ten times or more. The J gene is TRBJ2-1, the V gene TRBV11-2; D is unresolved. The CDR3 has 16 residues. Between the trimmed V and J ends, which lost 5 bases and 0 bases, there was a span of 14 bases. CDR1 SGHAT and CDR2 FQNNGV come from the germline V gene. CDR3 sequence: CASSAGAKSSYNEQFF. For the CDR3, the DNA is TGTGCCAGCAGCGCTGGCGCGAAAAGCTCCTACAATGAGCAGTTCTTC.

Ten or more counts support this clonotype. The chain joins TRBV20-1 to TRBJ2-7; no clear D. CDR3 length: 12 amino acids. Trimming cost V 4 bases and J 6 bases, with 13 bases left between them. Germline loops: CDR1 DFQATT, CDR2 SNEGSKA (reference sequence). The CDR3 region is CSAKGGSSEQYF. The CDR3 DNA reads TGCAGTGCTAAAGGTGGATCGTCCGAGCAGTACTTC.

At least ten counts were recorded for this clonotype. The gene calls are TRBV28 and TRBJ2-1; D not resolved. From germline, CDR1 is MDHEN and CDR2 SYDVKM. Trimming cost V 3 bases and J 8 bases, with 8 bases left between them. The CDR3 extends over 12 amino acids. The CDR3 is CASSLGPYEQFF. In DNA form, the CDR3 reads TGTGCCAGCAGTTTGGGTCCCTATGAGCAGTTCTTC.

This clonotype was found a few times. The chain carries TRBV28 and TRBJ2-1; D is perhaps TRBD1 (5 bases). Trimming pared 8 bases from V and 4 bases from J, leaving 9 bases between. The CDR3 extends over 12 amino acids. From germline, CDR1 is MDHEN and CDR2 SYDVKM. The CDR3 coding sequence is TGTGCCAGCTACGACAGTTACAATGAGCAGTTCTTC. Encoded protein: CASYDSYNEQFF.

This clonotype was recorded many times. This sequence joins TRBV7-8 and TRBJ2-7, with a tentative D call TRBD1 (5 bases). Germline V gene sequence: CDR1 SGHVS, CDR2 FQNEAQ. The ends were cut back, 5 bases at V and 0 bases at J, with 14 bases in the middle. The CDR3 loop spans 15 amino acids. The CDR3 region has the DNA TGTGCCAGCAGCCACCTGACAGCGTTCTCCTACGAGCAGTACTTC. Its protein is CASSHLTAFSYEQYF.

This clonotype was seen repeatedly, ten times or more. V usage is TRBV24-1 and J usage is TRBJ2-7, with 13 bases lining up with TRBD2. CDR1 is KGHDR, CDR2 SFDVKD, per germline. This CDR3 comprises 15 residues. The J segment lost 5 bases and the V segment lost 6 bases, leaving 6 bases of the junction unmatched. The CDR3 bases are TGTGCCACCAGTATTACCGGGACTAGCGGGGACGAGCAGTACTTC. Its protein product is CATSITGTSGDEQYF.

This clonotype was seen many times. The chain employs TRBV20-1 and TRBJ2-7; maybe TRBD1 (6 bases). The germline CDR1 and CDR2 sequences are DFQATT and SNEGSKA (reference sequence). V was trimmed by 6 bases and J by 3 bases, leaving 18 bases between them. The CDR3 runs 14 residues. CDR3 sequence reads: CSARHREGGYEQYF. The CDR3 DNA reads TGCAGTGCCAGACACAGGGAAGGGGGCTACGAGCAGTACTTC.

The table lists this clonotype with many counts. The chain recombines TRBV11-2 with TRBJ1-2; D remains ambiguous. The CDR3 length is 19 residues. Trimming cost V 4 bases and J 3 bases, with 27 bases left between them. CDR1 is SGHAT, CDR2 FQNNGV, per germline. CDR3 DNA: TGTGCCAGCAGCTCAAATTTGGGTTTGCTCACCAAAGAGGACTATGGCTACACCTTC. Protein sequence: CASSSNLGLLTKEDYGYTF.

This chain links TRBV14 with TRBJ2-7; 9 bases align to TRBD2. This CDR3 has 16 amino acids. After removal of 2 bases from V and 2 bases from J, the junction contained 7 bases not matched to a gene. Germline CDR1 is SGHDN and CDR2 is FVKESK. The CDR3, as DNA: TGTGCCAGCAGCCAAAGGGGGAGCGGGGGGACCTACGAGCAGTACTTC. Translated: CASSQRGSGGTYEQYF.

V is TRBV28 and J is TRBJ1-2, with a possible D match to TRBD1 (5 bases). Germline V gene data show CDR1 as MDHEN and CDR2 as SYDVKM. This CDR3 is built from 14 residues. V was trimmed by 6 bases and J by 2 bases, leaving 13 bases between them. The CDR3 loop reads CASRYYQGNYGYTF. CDR3 coding DNA: TGTGCCAGCAGATACTACCAGGGAAACTATGGCTACACCTTC.

The chain links TRBV10-1 to TRBJ2-1; 9 bases map to TRBD2. Germline-derived CDR1 and CDR2 are WNHNN and SYGVQD (reference sequence). The CDR3 covers 16 residues. Unmatched junction bases numbered 10, after V lost 4 bases and J lost 6 bases. Written as DNA, the CDR3 is TGCGCCAGCAGTGTATTAGCGGGAGACTCAAGCAATGAGCAGTTCTTC. This codes for CASSVLAGDSSNEQFF.

This clonotype was counted at least ten times. The J gene is TRBJ2-5, the V gene TRBV27, with 7 positions matching TRBD1. J gave up 1 base and V 8 bases, and 10 bases lay outside the gene matches. Germline assignment: CDR1 MNHEY and CDR2 SMNVEV (reference sequence). The CDR3 has 15 amino acids. CDR3 sequence: CASDRDREIQETQYF. CDR3 bases: TGTGCCAGCGACCGGGACAGAGAAATCCAAGAGACCCAGTACTTC.

There are a few counts of this clonotype. This may arise from a read error, as a much more abundant clone is one base away. V gene TRBV18 combines with J gene TRBJ1-2; D is ambiguous. The V gene's germline CDR1 is KGHSH and CDR2 LQKENI. CDR3 length: 16 residues. The CDR3 region is CASPPGSHQWDYGYTF. CDR3 coding DNA: TGTGCCAGCCCACCGGGGTCACACCAGTGGGACTATGGCTACACCTTC.

V and J are TRBV11-2 and TRBJ1-5; TRBD1 matches at 10 bases. The germline V gene has CDR1 SGHAT and CDR2 FQNNGV. Germline trimming cut 1 base from V and 4 bases from J; bases unmatched to any gene: 4. The CDR3 spans 16 residues. The CDR3 is CASSLGGQGWNQPQHF. The CDR3 DNA reads as TGTGCCAGCAGCTTAGGGGGACAGGGGTGGAATCAGCCCCAGCATTTT.

This clonotype has at least ten counts. The V call is TRBV12-3 or TRBV12-4, the J call TRBJ2-5; no reliable D call. CDR3 length equals 13 residues. Trimming left V 2 bases short and J 5 bases short, with 9 bases between. CDR3 DNA: TGTGCCAGCAGTTTATACGGCTCGGAGACCCAGTACTTC. Translated: CASSLYGSETQYF.